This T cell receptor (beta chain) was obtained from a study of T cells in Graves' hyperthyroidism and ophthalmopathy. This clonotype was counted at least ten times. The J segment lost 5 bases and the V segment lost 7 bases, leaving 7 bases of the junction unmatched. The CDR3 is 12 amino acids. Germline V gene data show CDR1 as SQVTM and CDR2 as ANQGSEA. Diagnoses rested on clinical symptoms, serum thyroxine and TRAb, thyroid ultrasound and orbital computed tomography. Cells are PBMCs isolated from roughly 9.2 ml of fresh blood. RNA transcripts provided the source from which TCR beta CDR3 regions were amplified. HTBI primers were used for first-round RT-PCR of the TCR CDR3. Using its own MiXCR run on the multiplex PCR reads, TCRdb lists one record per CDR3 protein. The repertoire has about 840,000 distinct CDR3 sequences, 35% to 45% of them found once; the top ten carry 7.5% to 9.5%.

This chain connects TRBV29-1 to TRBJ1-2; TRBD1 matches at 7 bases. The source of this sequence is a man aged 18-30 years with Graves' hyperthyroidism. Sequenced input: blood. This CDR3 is CSAPGTDYGYTF. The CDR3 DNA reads TGCAGCGCCCCCGGGACAGATTATGGCTACACCTTC.